In this sample, the clone carrying this TCR beta chain turned up once. This record comes from a study of cytomegalovirus exposure and HLA in healthy donors. In the PCR, 60 Vbeta and 13 Jbeta primers were used. TCRdb keeps only in-frame clones here, not all; method: immunoSEQ multiplex PCR. The table includes about 100,000 clones, approximately 79% detected once. The sample consisted of PBMCs. The origin of this receptor is a woman aged 40 to 49 in good health and CMV-seronegative.

Here the CDR3 DNA reads TGTGCCAGCAGCTTGGCGGGACAGGGGCCCACCGAGACCCAGTACTTC. Its protein is CASSLAGQGPTETQYF. The rearrangement uses TRBV5-6 and TRBJ2-5; 10 nucleotides match TRBD1. The V and J ends lost 0 bases and 5 bases, in that order; junction bases with no gene match: 7. CDR1 and CDR2 (germline): SGHDT, YYEEEE. The CDR3 runs 16 residues. The full variable domain, completed using reference TRBV5-6 and TRBJ2-5, is DAGVTQSPTHLIKTRGQQVTLRCSPKSGHDTVSWYQQALGQGPQFIFQYYEEEERQRGNFPDRFSGHQFPNYSSELNVNALLLGDSALYLCASSLAGQGPTETQYFGPGTRLLVL.